A single sample is the source of the 16 T cell receptor beta chains below, sequenced in a study of cytomegalovirus exposure and HLA in healthy donors. 13 Jbeta primers and 60 Vbeta primers were used for the PCR. The data were produced by immunoSEQ multiplex PCR, yet TCRdb's version contains in-frame clones alone and is incomplete. The sample holds approximately 79,000 clones, roughly 80% seen once. Source material: PBMCs. All receptors come from a woman aged 35 to 49 in good health and CMV-seropositive.

The chain combines TRBV7-9 with TRBJ1-1, with 8 bases aligning to TRBD1. CDR1 is SEHNR and CDR2 is FQNEAQ in the germline V gene (reference sequence). The CDR3 is 15 residues long. J lost 1 base, V lost 5 bases, and 6 bases had no gene match. CDR3 nucleotide sequence: TGTGCCAGCAGCCTTCAACAGGGGGGGAACACTGAAGCTTTCTTT. This sequence encodes CASSLQQGGNTEAFF.

This CDR3 is CASSLGQGDKDTQYF. Here the CDR3 DNA reads TGTGCCAGCAGCTTAGGACAGGGGGACAAAGATACGCAGTATTTT. The rearrangement uses TRBV7-2 and TRBJ2-3; TRBD1 matches at 9 bases. The CDR3 has 15 amino acids. With V trimmed by 1 base and J by 5 bases, 4 bases remained unmatched. CDR1 is SGHTA and CDR2 is FQGNSA in the germline V gene.

The chain joins TRBV30 to TRBJ1-5; D is ambiguous. V lost 1 base, J lost 4 bases, and 8 bases lay in between. The CDR3 has 13 residues. CDR1 is GTSNPN, CDR2 SVGIG, per germline (reference sequence). CDR3 amino acids: CAWSGSLNQPQHF. The DNA for the CDR3 is TGTGCCTGGAGTGGTTCTTTAAATCAGCCCCAGCATTTT.

The CDR3 protein is CASSRDIGKLFF. The CDR3 DNA reads TGTGCCAGTAGCAGGGACATCGGAAAACTGTTTTTT. V gene TRBV19 combines with J gene TRBJ1-4; weak D call: TRBD1 (6 bases). The CDR3 loop spans 12 amino acids. V gave up 6 bases and J gave up 10 bases, with 12 bases separating them. Germline V gene sequence: CDR1 LNHDA, CDR2 SQIVND (reference sequence).

The rearrangement links TRBV6-1 to TRBJ1-2; 10 nucleotides agree with TRBD1. The CDR3 is 13 residues long. Germline CDR1 MNHNS, CDR2 SASEGT. V shed 6 bases, J shed 5 bases, and the junction held 3 bases outside the gene matches. The CDR3 DNA reads as TGTGCCAGCAGGGGACAGGGGTTGTATGGCTACACCTTC. Protein: CASRGQGLYGYTF.

The chain carries TRBV28 and TRBJ2-1; TRBD1 might be the D (6 bases). Germline CDR1 and CDR2: MDHEN and SYDVKM. Trimming left V 11 bases short and J 3 bases short, with 17 bases between. The CDR3 covers 14 residues. The CDR3, as DNA: TGTGCCTGCCGGGCTGGGGGCGTCTACAATGAGCAGTTCTTC. Translated, it gives CACRAGGVYNEQFF.

J is TRBJ1-2 and V is TRBV6-1; 7 nucleotides line up with TRBD1. The junction had 9 bases not matched to a gene; V was cut back by 6 bases and J by 2 bases. The CDR3 length is 15 residues. CDR1 and CDR2 from the germline V gene are MNHNS and SASEGT. Written as DNA, the CDR3 is TGTGCCAGCAGCCCTGAAGGGGGCCAGAACTATGGCTACACCTTC. Residues: CASSPEGGQNYGYTF.

The table lists this clone with a few counts. The CDR3 coding sequence is TGTGCCAGCAGCGTAGGGACAGGGGGCGCCCCCGCATCTAATGAAAAACTGTTTTTT. Its translation: CASSVGTGGAPASNEKLFF. This chain joins TRBV9 and TRBJ1-4; the match to TRBD1 covers 11 bases. The CDR3 consists of 19 residues. Germline CDR1 and CDR2: SGDLS and YYNGEE. Trimming at V came to 0 bases and at J to 3 bases, leaving 10 bases not matched to a gene.

The V gene is TRBV28, the J gene TRBJ2-2, with 7 bases aligning to TRBD2. CDR3 length: 15 residues. Germline CDR1 is MDHEN and CDR2 is SYDVKM. With 5 bases clipped from V and 2 bases from J, the junction kept 5 bases outside the gene matches. The CDR3 sequence is CASSVTSANTGELFF. For the CDR3, the DNA is TGTGCCAGCAGTGTTACTAGCGCAAACACCGGGGAGCTGTTTTTT.

V usage is TRBV2 and J usage is TRBJ1-2, with D perhaps matching TRBD1 (5 bases). V dropped 3 bases and J dropped 7 bases, with 12 bases sitting between them. Germline CDR1 SNHLY, CDR2 FYNNEI. CDR3 length: 13 residues. The CDR3 sequence is CASSDTGGRGYTF. The CDR3 DNA sequence: TGTGCCAGCAGTGATACCGGGGGTCGTGGCTACACCTTC.

This chain uses TRBV29-1 with TRBJ1-1; D gene ambiguous. Germline CDR1 is SQVTM and CDR2 is ANQGSEA. The CDR3 is made up of 11 amino acids. Trimming cost V 6 bases and J 5 bases, with 10 bases left between them. CDR3 sequence reads: CSVGTGTEAFF. The CDR3 region has the DNA TGCAGCGTCGGAACCGGGACTGAAGCTTTCTTT.

The sample holds a few counts of this clone. In DNA form, the CDR3 reads TGTGCCAGTACCCCCGGTTCTGTTAACACCGGGGAGCTGTTTTTT. Its translation: CASTPGSVNTGELFF. The chain joins TRBV19 to TRBJ2-2, with D unresolved. The CDR3 is 15 amino acids. V lost 7 bases to trimming and J lost 2 bases, with 14 bases between them. Germline V gene sequence: CDR1 LNHDA, CDR2 SQIVND (reference sequence).

This clone showed up just a few times. This chain links TRBV2 with TRBJ1-5, with a weak D call TRBD1 (5 bases). The CDR3 contains 17 residues. With 6 bases removed from V and 3 bases from J, the gap between germline ends came to 21 bases. Germline V CDR1 and CDR2: SNHLY, FYNNEI. The DNA for the CDR3 is TGTGCCAGCAGCCCCCTAACCCTGACAGCTTACAATCAGCCCCAGCATTTT. Protein: CASSPLTLTAYNQPQHF.

Written as DNA, the CDR3 is TGTGCCTGGAGTCATCCGGGACAGGGGGTCAATGAGCAGTTCTTC. Protein sequence: CAWSHPGQGVNEQFF. This chain links TRBV30 with TRBJ2-1; 11 nucleotides align to TRBD1. Germline V gene sequence: CDR1 GTSNPN, CDR2 SVGIG (reference sequence). The CDR3 covers 15 residues. Unmatched junction bases numbered 6, after V lost 2 bases and J lost 6 bases.

The chain is built from TRBV14 and TRBJ1-1; no clear D gene. CDR3 length: 14 residues. V dropped 3 bases and J dropped 1 base, with 9 bases sitting between them. Germline CDR1 reads SGHDN; CDR2 reads FVKESK. The CDR3 coding sequence is TGTGCCAGCAGCCAGTGGAGTTCGAACACTGAAGCTTTCTTT. It yields the protein CASSQWSSNTEAFF.

This clone was counted once. The chain combines TRBV28 with TRBJ1-2; possibly TRBD1 for D (5 bases). The length of the CDR3 is 12 residues. Between the trimmed V and J ends, which lost 11 bases and 7 bases, there was a span of 17 bases. The germline gives CDR1 MDHEN, CDR2 SYDVKM. CDR3 sequence (DNA): TGTGCCTACGGTCGGGGGTTCGGTGGCTACACCTTC. This encodes CAYGRGFGGYTF.